The clone carrying this T cell receptor beta chain was seen only a few times. The antigen is unknown. This CDR3 spans 15 amino acids. Looked up from germline, CDR1 is SGDLS and CDR2 is YYNGEE. Trimming cost V 0 bases and J 5 bases, with 11 bases left between them. TCRdb passed the RT-PCR reads through MiXCR, listing each CDR3 protein once. The sample comprises about 480,000 distinct CDR3 sequences, roughly 13% of which are singletons, and over 10% rests with the top ten. The sample originates from a study of response to subunit inactivated influenza vaccine. Study results and caveats: New T cells are recruited in small numbers by each seasonal influenza vaccination, according to the authors' suggestion.

This sequence originates from a man between 45 and 60 years old who received an inactivated influenza vaccine. The specimen comprised PBMCs from blood, sampled roughly 6 weeks after vaccination. V and J are TRBV9 and TRBJ2-2, with D possibly being TRBD2 (6 bases). This CDR3 is CASSVGGLMTGELFF. The CDR3 DNA follows: TGTGCCAGCAGCGTAGGTGGACTAATGACCGGGGAGCTGTTTTTT.